These 32 T cell receptor beta chains were all obtained from the same sample, sequenced in a study of T cell responses to AZD1222 COVID-19 vaccine. The protocol was immunoSEQ multiplex PCR, while the TCRdb copy is restricted to in-frame clones and leaves out a portion. The table records under 200,000 clones, about 91% of them present only once. Sequencing used peripheral blood, obtained on day 0 of AZD1222 vaccination. The receptors derive from an adult in good health.

The chain is built from TRBV3-1 (or the pseudogene TRBV3-2) and TRBJ1-2; no clear D. From germline, CDR1 is LGHDT and CDR2 YNNKEL (reference sequence). The V end lost 7 bases, the J end lost 2 bases, and 8 bases lay between the germline ends. The CDR3 sequence is 12 residues long. Here the CDR3 reads CASKAGNYGYTF. As DNA, the CDR3 is TGTGCCAGCAAAGCGGGAAACTATGGCTACACCTTC.

The chain links TRBV7-8 to TRBJ2-2; D uncertain. The CDR3 is 14 amino acids. Trimming stripped 1 base from V and 4 bases from J, with 7 bases between. The germline gives CDR1 SGHVS, CDR2 FQNEAQ. CDR3 in DNA: TGTGCCAGCAGCTTAGTGGTCCTCACCGGGGAGCTGTTTTTT. It translates to CASSLVVLTGELFF.

V usage is TRBV3-1 (or the pseudogene TRBV3-2) and J usage is TRBJ2-4; D might be TRBD1 or TRBD2, each matching 5 bases. V lost 0 bases, J lost 8 bases, and 14 bases lay in between. Germline-derived CDR1 and CDR2 are LGHDT and YNNKEL (reference sequence). CDR3 length equals 15 residues. CDR3 sequence reads: CASSQDPSGTDIQYF. The CDR3 nucleotides are TGTGCCAGCAGCCAAGATCCCTCGGGGACGGACATTCAGTACTTC.

The V call is TRBV10-1, the J call TRBJ2-3; unclear D gene. Trimming removed 0 bases at V and 7 bases at J, with 8 bases between. Per germline, CDR1 WNHNN and CDR2 SYGVQD (reference sequence). CDR3 length equals 13 residues. This CDR3 reads CASSESRANTQYF. In DNA form, the CDR3 reads TGCGCCAGCAGTGAGTCTAGGGCCAATACGCAGTATTTT.

The chain joins TRBV28 to TRBJ1-4, with TRBD1 identical over 8 bases. The V gene's germline CDR1 is MDHEN and CDR2 SYDVKM. The V segment lost 4 bases and the J segment 4 bases; nucleotides outside the gene matches: 11. The CDR3 extends over 17 amino acids. As DNA, the CDR3 is TGTGCCAGCAGTTATATTATCAGGGGGCAGGTTAATGAAAAACTGTTTTTT. This gives the protein CASSYIIRGQVNEKLFF.

The table lists this clone with a few counts. This chain connects TRBV7-2 to TRBJ2-7; D gene uncertain. Germline lookup yields CDR1 SGHTA and CDR2 FQGNSA. V lost 2 bases and J 1 base, leaving 6 bases between the germline ends. CDR3 length: 13 residues. As DNA, the CDR3 is TGTGCCAGCAGCTTATCCAGGTCCTACGAGCAGTACTTC. Residues: CASSLSRSYEQYF.

This clone was found once. This chain joins TRBV27 and TRBJ1-4, with 11 bases identical to TRBD1. V lost 8 bases to trimming and J lost 8 bases; unmatched junction nucleotides: 7. The CDR3 contains 14 residues. CDR1 and CDR2 from the germline V gene are MNHEY and SMNVEV (reference sequence). CDR3 loop: CASGRDRGSEKLFF. CDR3 DNA: TGTGCCAGCGGTAGGGACAGGGGGTCGGAAAAACTGTTTTTT.

The CDR3: CASSFGANVLTF. CDR3 coding DNA: TGTGCCAGCAGCTTTGGGGCCAACGTCCTGACTTTC. The chain uses TRBV7-6 and TRBJ2-6; D call uncertain. The CDR3 extends over 12 amino acids. Trimming cost V 3 bases and J 3 bases, with 0 bases left between them. Per the germline V gene, CDR1 is SGHVS and CDR2 is FNYEAQ.

The chain uses TRBV29-1 and TRBJ1-2; a possible D gene is TRBD1 (6 bases). The V and J ends lost 7 bases and 1 base respectively, with 16 bases between them. CDR3 length equals 14 residues. Germline lookup yields CDR1 SQVTM and CDR2 ANQGSEA. CDR3 amino acids: CSAARDIHNYGYTF. The DNA of the CDR3 is TGCAGCGCTGCCCGGGACATCCATAACTATGGCTACACCTTC.

V is TRBV9 and J is TRBJ2-7; D might be TRBD1 (6 bases). Trimming stripped 0 bases from V and 2 bases from J, with 9 bases between. The germline CDR1 and CDR2 sequences are SGDLS and YYNGEE. This CDR3 has 14 amino acids. CDR3 nucleotide sequence: TGTGCCAGCAGCGTAGCGCAGGGGACCTACGAGCAGTACTTC. This encodes CASSVAQGTYEQYF.

The V gene is TRBV9, the J gene TRBJ2-5, with 7 bases that match TRBD2. The CDR3 totals 15 residues. With V trimmed by 4 bases and J by 1 base, 7 bases remained unmatched. The germline gives CDR1 SGDLS, CDR2 YYNGEE. The chain's CDR3 is CASSSRGGAQETQYF. As DNA, the CDR3 is TGTGCCAGCAGCTCTAGGGGAGGGGCCCAAGAGACCCAGTACTTC.

The genes are TRBV18 and TRBJ2-3; no reliable D call. Trimming took off 2 bases at V and 6 bases at J, with 15 bases between the two ends. CDR3 length: 15 amino acids. Germline CDR1 is KGHSH and CDR2 is LQKENI. In DNA, the CDR3 is TGTGCCAGCTCACCATCCGACCCGCAGCCCGATACGCAGTATTTT. It codes for CASSPSDPQPDTQYF. Full variable domain (outside the CDR3, taken from reference TRBV18 and TRBJ2-3): NAGVMQNPRHLVRRRGQEARLRCSPMKGHSHVYWYRQLPEEGLKFMVYLQKENIIDESGMPKERFSAEFPKEGPSILRIQQVVRGDSAAYFCASSPSDPQPDTQYFGPGTRLTVL.

The rearrangement joins TRBV12-5 to TRBJ1-2; TRBD1 is a possible D gene (5 bases). There are 13 residues in the CDR3. V lost 6 bases, J lost 5 bases, and 13 bases lay in between. Germline assignment: CDR1 LGHNT and CDR2 FRNRAP. CDR3 in DNA: TGTGCTAGTGGCGTAGACAGCACTTATGGCTACACCTTC. This sequence encodes CASGVDSTYGYTF.

V and J are TRBV9 and TRBJ2-2, with a possible D match to TRBD1 (6 bases). Trimming took 2 bases from V and 0 from J, leaving 11 bases between them. In germline, CDR1 is SGDLS, CDR2 YYNGEE. The CDR3 contains 16 residues. The DNA of the CDR3 is TGTGCCAGCAGCGTTGGGCAGGGGCCGAACACCGGGGAGCTGTTTTTT. Protein: CASSVGQGPNTGELFF. Drawing the rest from reference TRBV9 and TRBJ2-2, the complete variable domain is DSGVTQTPKHLITATGQRVTLRCSPRSGDLSVYWYQQSLDQGLQFLIQYYNGEERAKGNILERFSAQQFPDLHSELNLSSLELGDSALYFCASSVGQGPNTGELFFGEGSRLTVL.

The count of this clone is one. J is TRBJ1-4 and V is TRBV2; TRBD1 might be the D (5 bases). In germline, CDR1 is SNHLY, CDR2 FYNNEI. The length of the CDR3 is 15 residues. CDR3 sequence: CATRWGSGTNEKLFF. In DNA, the CDR3 is TGTGCTACGAGGTGGGGGTCGGGGACTAATGAAAAACTGTTTTTT. The full variable domain, its missing parts supplied by reference TRBV2 and TRBJ1-4, is EPEVTQTPSHQVTQMGQEVILRCVPISNHLYFYWYRQILGQKVEFLVSFYNNEISEKSEIFDDQFSVERPDGSNFTLKIRSTKLEDSAMYFCATRWGSGTNEKLFFGSGTQLSVL.

This clone was seen just once. The chain links TRBV6-5 to TRBJ1-2, with a possible D match to TRBD1 (6 bases). Trimming pared 5 bases from V and 7 bases from J, leaving 8 bases between. Germline V CDR1 and CDR2: MNHEY, SVGAGI. This CDR3 contains 11 residues. CDR3 protein: CASSNRVGYTF. CDR3 nucleotides: TGTGCCAGCAGTAACAGGGTTGGCTACACCTTC.

The chain couples TRBV10-3 to TRBJ1-1; D gene unclear. CDR1 ENHRY and CDR2 SYGVKD come from the germline V gene. The CDR3 is made up of 13 amino acids. Trimming stripped 4 bases from V and 4 bases from J, with 10 bases between. The CDR3 region has the DNA TGTGCCATCAGTGCCGTGGGAAGCACTGAAGCTTTCTTT. This gives the protein CAISAVGSTEAFF.

The rearrangement joins TRBV5-4 to TRBJ1-1, with D possibly being TRBD1 (5 bases). This CDR3 has 15 amino acids. Germline CDR1 SGHNT, CDR2 YYREEE (reference sequence). The V and J ends lost 0 bases and 1 base respectively, with 10 bases between them. CDR3 bases: TGTGCCAGCAGCTTGGGTGGGGGAAAGAACACTGAAGCTTTCTTT. This gives the protein CASSLGGGKNTEAFF.

V usage is TRBV6-5 and J usage is TRBJ1-1; TRBD1 might be the D (5 bases). V was trimmed by 0 bases and J by 5 bases, leaving 7 bases between them. The CDR3 length is 13 residues. Germline lookup yields CDR1 MNHEY and CDR2 SVGAGI. The CDR3 sequence is CASSYSKGTEAFF. CDR3 nucleotides: TGTGCCAGCAGTTACTCTAAGGGGACTGAAGCTTTCTTT.

The rearrangement uses TRBV6-2 or TRBV6-3 and TRBJ2-6; D remains ambiguous. The germline V gene encodes CDR1 MNHEY and CDR2 SVGEGT. V lost 2 bases, J lost 2 bases, and 10 bases lay in between. The CDR3 covers 16 residues. The CDR3 region is CASSYIGKAGANVLTF. In nucleotides, the CDR3 is TGTGCCAGCAGTTACATTGGAAAAGCTGGGGCCAACGTCCTGACTTTC.

The chain carries TRBV6-6 and TRBJ2-2, with D possibly matching TRBD2 (5 bases). CDR1 and CDR2 (germline): MNHNY, SVGAGI (reference sequence). With 2 bases removed from V and 6 bases from J, the gap between germline ends came to 16 bases. This CDR3 region has 16 residues. Here the CDR3 reads CASSYDGPQEAGELFF. In nucleotides, the CDR3 is TGTGCCAGCAGTTACGATGGCCCGCAGGAGGCCGGGGAGCTGTTTTTT.

This clone was detected only a few times. The chain links TRBV7-9 to TRBJ1-2, with D perhaps matching TRBD1 (6 bases). V lost 4 bases to trimming and J lost 9 bases, with 18 bases between them. Germline-derived CDR1 and CDR2 are SEHNR and FQNEAQ (reference sequence). The CDR3 is 14 residues long. The CDR3 nucleotides are TGTGCCAGCAGCTCAACCAGGGGACTTGAAAGCTACACCTTC. Amino acid sequence: CASSSTRGLESYTF.

The V call is TRBV4-3, the J call TRBJ1-4, with TRBD1 matching over 9 bases. This CDR3 spans 14 amino acids. Germline trimming cut 3 bases from V and 8 bases from J; bases unmatched to any gene: 4. Germline lookup yields CDR1 LGHNA and CDR2 YSLEER. CDR3 amino acids: CASSQGQGAEKLFF. DNA for the CDR3: TGCGCCAGCAGCCAGGGACAGGGCGCCGAAAAACTGTTTTTT.

The gene calls are TRBV29-1 and TRBJ2-1, with 15 bases matching TRBD2. V shed 5 bases, J shed 0 bases, and the junction held 11 bases outside the gene matches. The CDR3 totals 19 residues. CDR1 is SQVTM and CDR2 is ANQGSEA in the germline V gene. CDR3: CSVSGLAGGKRSSYNEQFF. In DNA, the CDR3 is TGCAGCGTTTCGGGACTAGCGGGGGGAAAAAGGAGCTCCTACAATGAGCAGTTCTTC.

This sequence joins TRBV28 and TRBJ1-4; TRBD1 agrees at 8 bases. In germline, CDR1 is MDHEN, CDR2 SYDVKM. The length of the CDR3 is 15 residues. The ends lost 10 bases at V and 7 bases at J; junction bases unmatched: 14. The CDR3 DNA is TGTGCCATCGTGGGGGGAGACAGGGGCGGTGAAAAACTGTTTTTT. This translates into CAIVGGDRGGEKLFF.

The genes are TRBV30 and TRBJ2-7, with D perhaps matching TRBD2 (6 bases). This CDR3 is 17 amino acids long. Trimming took off 0 bases at V and 0 bases at J, with 18 bases between the two ends. The germline V gene encodes CDR1 GTSNPN and CDR2 SVGIG (reference sequence). The CDR3, as DNA: TGTGCCTGGAGTGTACTCTCCACTTGGGGGGACTCCTACGAGCAGTACTTC. This gives the protein CAWSVLSTWGDSYEQYF.

The chain combines TRBV28 with TRBJ1-6; 7 positions agree with TRBD1. V lost 5 bases, J lost 13 bases, and 17 bases stayed unmatched. Germline CDR1 MDHEN, CDR2 SYDVKM. The CDR3 has 16 amino acids. The CDR3 here is CASSPRGGTAQAPLHF. DNA for the CDR3: TGTGCCAGCAGTCCCAGGGGCGGGACAGCGCAAGCGCCCCTCCACTTT. Complete variable domain (other parts from reference TRBV28 and TRBJ1-6): DVKVTQSSRYLVKRTGEKVFLECVQDMDHENMFWYRQDPGLGLRLIYFSYDVKMKEKGDIPEGYSVSREKKERFSLILESASTNQTSMYLCASSPRGGTAQAPLHFGNGTRLTVT.

The chain employs TRBV28 and TRBJ1-5; D is undetermined. Trimming left V 8 bases short and J 2 bases short, with 7 bases between. Germline CDR1 reads MDHEN; CDR2 reads SYDVKM. This CDR3 is 12 amino acids long. The CDR3 DNA sequence: TGTGCCAGCTGCCCAGGCAATCAGCCCCAGCATTTT. The encoded protein is CASCPGNQPQHF.

This rearrangement joins TRBV24-1 to TRBJ2-5; the D call may be TRBD1 or TRBD2 (5 bases each). The CDR3 is 15 amino acids. The V gene lost 4 bases and the J gene lost 0 bases, with 11 bases spanning the gap. Germline-derived CDR1 and CDR2 are KGHDR and SFDVKD. The CDR3 DNA follows: TGTGCCACCAGTGACCGGGACCTGTACCAAGAGACCCAGTACTTC. Translation: CATSDRDLYQETQYF.

The rearrangement links TRBV6-6 to TRBJ1-1; D gene unclear. V gave up 1 base and J gave up 6 bases, with 15 bases separating them. This CDR3 spans 15 amino acids. The V gene's germline CDR1 is MNHNY and CDR2 SVGAGI (reference sequence). CDR3 nucleotide sequence: TGTGCCAGCAGTTACTTGGTTTCCGCGCGGGCTGAAGCTTTCTTT. It codes for CASSYLVSARAEAFF.

The V and J genes are TRBV10-1 and TRBJ1-6, with 7 bases fitting TRBD1. The CDR3 is 15 residues long. V gave up 4 bases and J gave up 5 bases; unmatched junction bases: 5. The germline CDR1 and CDR2 sequences are WNHNN and SYGVQD (reference sequence). The CDR3 protein is CASSVGTADNSPLHF. In DNA form, the CDR3 reads TGCGCCAGCAGTGTCGGGACAGCTGATAATTCACCCCTCCACTTT.

V gene TRBV7-6 combines with J gene TRBJ2-7, with a possible D match to TRBD1 (6 bases). Germline lookup yields CDR1 SGHVS and CDR2 FNYEAQ. The ends were cut back, 3 bases at V and 4 bases at J, with 16 bases in the middle. The CDR3 loop spans 15 amino acids. CDR3 loop: CASSFNSDRWYEQYF. The CDR3 DNA reads as TGTGCCAGCAGCTTTAATTCTGACAGGTGGTACGAGCAGTACTTC.